This T cell receptor (beta chain) was sequenced during a study of blood T cell repertoires in COVID-19. Those who participated ranged in age from roughly 18 to 90 years and resided in about two dozen US areas. Assay used: immunoSEQ multiplex PCR; TCRdb lists only in-frame clones, some missing. In the table there are around 480,000 clones, 75% to 90% of which are singletons. V lost 6 bases, J lost 6 bases, and 7 bases stayed unmatched. The length of the CDR3 is 13 residues. Germline V lookup: CDR1 MNHEY, CDR2 SVGAGI. The V call is TRBV6-5, the J call TRBJ1-1; 7 bases map to TRBD1. The sample comprised PBMCs or T cells enriched from blood (not recorded which). This receptor was identified in a woman between 18 and 29 years old who had recovered from COVID-19. The CDR3 sequence is CASRQGRISEAFF. CDR3 sequence (DNA): TGTGCCAGCAGACAGGGGCGTATCTCTGAAGCTTTCTTT.